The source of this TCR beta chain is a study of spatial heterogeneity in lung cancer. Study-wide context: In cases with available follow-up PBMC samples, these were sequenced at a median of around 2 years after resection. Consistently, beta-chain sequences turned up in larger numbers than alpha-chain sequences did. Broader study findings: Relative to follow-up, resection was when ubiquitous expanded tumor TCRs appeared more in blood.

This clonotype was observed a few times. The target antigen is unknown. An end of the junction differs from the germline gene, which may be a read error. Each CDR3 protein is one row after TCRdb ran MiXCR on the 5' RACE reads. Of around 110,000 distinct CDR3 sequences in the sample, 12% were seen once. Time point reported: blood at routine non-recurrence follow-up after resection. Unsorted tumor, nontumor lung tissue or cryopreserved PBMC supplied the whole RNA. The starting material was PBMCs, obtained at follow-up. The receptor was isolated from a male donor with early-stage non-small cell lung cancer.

In nucleotides, the CDR3 is TGTGCTAGCAGCCCGGACAGGCCGTGGGTCGGAGAGACCCAGTACTTC. This codes for CASSPDRPWVGETQYF. This sequence joins TRBV7-7 and TRBJ2-5, with 7 bases aligning to TRBD1. This CDR3 is 16 amino acids long. The germline CDR1 and CDR2 sequences are SSHAT and FNYEAQ (reference sequence).